This T cell receptor beta chain emerged from a study of blood T cell repertoires in COVID-19 (dated by TCRdb to the early 2020s). The study in broad terms: The collaborator samples originated in the United States, Italy and Spain and spanned the acute and convalescent phases of COVID-19. The material from the prospective study consisted of cDNA or gDNA derived from T cells, B-cell-depleted T cells, or PBMCs. The dataset comprised deeply sampled blood TCRbeta repertoires from subjects exposed to, actively infected with, or recovered from COVID-19. The repertoires were made available in a free public database intended to serve as a resource for research on the immune response to SARS-CoV-2. The samples were drawn from the first 160 participants of the ongoing ImmuneRACE study and from 1,254 subjects provided by 6 global collaborators. A de-identified subject ID, COVID-19 status, age in years and sex were almost always included in the sample metadata. Where available, HLA class I and class II types were obtained from metadata supplied by the sample provider rather than from assay-based typing. The investigation overall reported the following: How much clinical and demographic metadata was included differed by source and by participant, and the metadata was provided uncurated.

TCRbeta CDR3 regions were amplified from genomic DNA by means of the immunoSEQ Assay, a bias-controlled multiplex PCR. The authors' analysis ran thus. The number of nucleated cells in each sample was estimated by amplification of reference gene primers within the assay. Sequence reads were collapsed and filtered to measure the absolute abundance of every unique TCRbeta CDR3 rearrangement. For each sample, productive Simpson clonality was calculated as the square root of Simpson's diversity index over productive rearrangements. The clones in this table, taken by TCRdb from immuneACCESS, are in-frame only. Not every clone is retained; where verified, under half of the shortfall comes from an unresolved V gene, and the cause of the rest is unknown. V, J and clone size were drawn from that table, and D and trimming were deduced from the DNA. The sample data list roughly 32,000 clones, and 80% to 90% of these were observed just once. Jointly, the top ten make up approximately 6% of the sample.

Including the terminal cysteine and phenylalanine, the CDR3 comprises 13 residues. The kept DNA is CDR3 alone, 39 bases in frame from the first base. The V end gives up 6 bases and the J end 3 bases, leaving 4 bases in the junction not matched to a gene. The count of this clone is one. Its antigen has not been determined. Per-base quality was not reported, and no clone a single base away is much larger than it. The collaborating institutions used their own protocols to collect whole blood in K2EDTA tubes. Collaborator samples were shipped for TCRbeta analysis as frozen whole blood, isolated PBMCs, or DNA extracted from either sample type.

The V and J segments used are TRBV12-3 or TRBV12-4 and TRBJ1-2; a stretch of 7 junction bases matches TRBD1. This clonotype was obtained from a woman aged 80 or over with active or convalescent COVID-19. Sequenced: peripheral blood. The DNA sequence is TGTGCCAGCAGCTTCGACAGGGACTATGGCTACACCTTC. Its translation reads: CASSFDRDYGYTF.